The 23 T cell receptor beta chains below come from one sample, sequenced in a study of blood T cells in healthy people across ages. The second PCR ran about 6 to 12 cycles with a sample-barcoded 5' primer and J-beta primers. TCRdb independently ran MiXCR on the 5' RACE reads; one entry per CDR3 protein. The top ten hold 9% to 9.5% of the sample, which has approximately 760,000 distinct CDR3 sequences, 20% to 25% seen once. This sample was shared with a second study, whose subject was T cells of mothers and their children.

Specimen: blood. The receptors were sampled from a boy between 5 and 17 years old in good health.

The chain combines TRBV20-1 with TRBJ2-7, with 9 bases lining up with TRBD2. Germline V gene data show CDR1 as DFQATT and CDR2 as SNEGSKA (reference sequence). The junction had 14 bases not matched to a gene; V was cut back by 0 bases and J by 2 bases. This CDR3 has 18 residues. In DNA form, the CDR3 reads TGCAGTGCTAGAGAGTTTGCTAGCGGGGATCCCGGAACCTACGAGCAGTACTTC. Translation gives CSAREFASGDPGTYEQYF.

This clonotype occurred a few times. CDR3 DNA: TGTGCCAGCAGTTTGGGGCAGGGGAGTTATAACTATGGCTACACCTTC. As protein: CASSLGQGSYNYGYTF. The J gene is TRBJ1-2, the V gene TRBV28; perhaps TRBD1 as D (6 bases). The germline gives CDR1 MDHEN, CDR2 SYDVKM. The V and J ends lost 3 bases and 1 base respectively, with 15 bases between them. The length of the CDR3 is 16 residues.

The V and J genes are TRBV29-1 and TRBJ2-5; 7 bases line up with TRBD1. The CDR3 runs to 12 residues. Trimming at V came to 7 bases and at J to 5 bases, leaving 7 bases not matched to a gene. Germline assignment: CDR1 SQVTM and CDR2 ANQGSEA. The CDR3 DNA follows: TGCAGCGCCGACAGGGTCGGGGAGACCCAGTACTTC. Protein product: CSADRVGETQYF.

This chain's CDR3 is CASTPGGTQETQYF. The CDR3 DNA reads TGTGCCAGCACGCCAGGGGGCACGCAAGAGACCCAGTACTTC. This chain joins TRBV7-9 and TRBJ2-5; 8 bases are shared with TRBD1. The length of the CDR3 is 14 residues. The germline V gene encodes CDR1 SEHNR and CDR2 FQNEAQ (reference sequence). With V trimmed by 7 bases and J by 2 bases, 6 bases remained unmatched.

This clonotype was detected a few times. The rearrangement uses TRBV7-2 and TRBJ1-1; D is possibly TRBD1 (6 bases). This CDR3 region has 14 residues. The germline CDR1 and CDR2 sequences are SGHTA and FQGNSA. V lost 4 bases to trimming and J lost 3 bases, with 12 bases between them. CDR3 in amino acids: CASSSGPGDTEAFF. The CDR3 coding sequence is TGTGCCAGCAGCTCGGGTCCAGGGGACACTGAAGCTTTCTTT.

In its sample, this clonotype was seen a few times. This chain joins TRBV12-3 or TRBV12-4 and TRBJ2-3; TRBD1 might be the D (6 bases). The V gene lost 7 bases and the J gene lost 0 bases, with 17 bases spanning the gap. CDR3 size: 16 residues. The chain's CDR3 is CASTNTDRSSTDTQYF. The CDR3 coding sequence is TGTGCCAGCACCAACACCGACAGGTCTAGCACAGATACGCAGTATTTT.

The CDR3 protein is CSVGRDGPYNEQFF. CDR3 sequence (DNA): TGCAGCGTTGGGCGGGATGGTCCCTACAATGAGCAGTTCTTC. V and J are TRBV29-1 and TRBJ2-7, with TRBD2 as a possible D gene (6 bases). Near its end, the DNA agrees better with TRBJ2-1, so the J call may be wrong. The germline V gene encodes CDR1 SQVTM and CDR2 ANQGSEA. CDR3 size: 14 residues.

There are a few counts of this clonotype. This chain links TRBV20-1 with TRBJ1-2; TRBD1 aligns across 7 bases. This CDR3 has 13 amino acids. The junction had 12 bases not matched to a gene; V was cut back by 6 bases and J by 8 bases. The germline gives CDR1 DFQATT, CDR2 SNEGSKA (reference sequence). CDR3 sequence (DNA): TGCAGTGCGTATTCAACAGGGGCAGGCGGCTACACCTTC. Protein: CSAYSTGAGGYTF.

The J gene is TRBJ1-5, the V gene TRBV4-1, with TRBD1 matching over 8 bases. J was trimmed by 4 bases and V by 4 bases; bases with no gene match: 3. This CDR3 contains 14 residues. CDR1 MGHRA and CDR2 YSYEKL come from the germline V gene. The CDR3 reads CASSPRTGNQPQHF. The CDR3 DNA is TGCGCCAGCAGCCCTAGGACAGGGAATCAGCCCCAGCATTTT.

There are a few counts of this clonotype. The V and J genes are TRBV29-1 and TRBJ2-5, with D possibly matching TRBD1 (6 bases). Per germline, CDR1 SQVTM and CDR2 ANQGSEA. The CDR3 extends over 13 amino acids. The V gene lost 7 bases and the J gene lost 4 bases, with 16 bases spanning the gap. CDR3 DNA: TGCAGCGCTGCCAGGGGTGCGCGAGAGACCCAGTACTTC. This gives the protein CSAARGARETQYF.

CDR3 region: CASSLGQGAGEQFF. CDR3 bases: TGTGCCAGCAGCTTAGGACAGGGGGCAGGTGAGCAGTTCTTC. The chain recombines TRBV7-9 with TRBJ2-1; 10 nucleotides align to TRBD1. The CDR3 has 14 residues. V was clipped by 1 base and J by 9 bases; unmatched bases: 3. Germline CDR1 SEHNR, CDR2 FQNEAQ (reference sequence).

The chain combines TRBV7-9 with TRBJ1-2, with TRBD1 matching over 8 bases. CDR1 is SEHNR, CDR2 FQNEAQ, per germline (reference sequence). The V gene end was trimmed by 4 bases and the J gene end by 2 bases; junction bases not matched to a gene: 6. The CDR3 is 15 amino acids. This CDR3 is CASSSTTGENYGYTF. The DNA for the CDR3 is TGTGCCAGCAGCTCCACGACAGGGGAGAACTATGGCTACACCTTC.

V usage is TRBV28 and J usage is TRBJ2-3; 7 nucleotides agree with TRBD2. The germline V gene encodes CDR1 MDHEN and CDR2 SYDVKM. V shed 8 bases, J shed 3 bases, and the junction held 11 bases outside the gene matches. The CDR3 contains 15 residues. CDR3 residues: CASHRAGAGTDTQYF. In DNA form, the CDR3 reads TGTGCCAGCCATCGGGCGGGAGCAGGAACAGATACGCAGTATTTT. The variable domain in full, with the rest retrieved from reference TRBV28 and TRBJ2-3, is DVKVTQSSRYLVKRTGEKVFLECVQDMDHENMFWYRQDPGLGLRLIYFSYDVKMKEKGDIPEGYSVSREKKERFSLILESASTNQTSMYLCASHRAGAGTDTQYFGPGTRLTVL.

The chain links TRBV9 to TRBJ1-2; no clear D gene. This CDR3 is built from 13 residues. Germline CDR1 SGDLS, CDR2 YYNGEE. V was pared by 9 bases and J by 1 base, with 13 bases between. The CDR3 sequence is CATLQVNNYGYTF. CDR3 sequence (DNA): TGTGCCACCTTGCAGGTTAATAACTATGGCTACACCTTC.

The chain combines TRBV6-6 with TRBJ2-5, with unresolved D. V lost 7 bases, J lost 4 bases, and 13 bases lay in between. Germline V gene sequence: CDR1 MNHNY, CDR2 SVGAGI (reference sequence). The CDR3 has 13 amino acids. The CDR3 sequence: CASKIGDRETQYF. The CDR3 region has the DNA TGTGCCAGCAAAATAGGCGATCGAGAGACCCAGTACTTC.

This clonotype was detected only a few times. The rearrangement uses TRBV20-1 and TRBJ2-7; no clear D. Germline V CDR1 and CDR2: DFQATT, SNEGSKA (reference sequence). This CDR3 has 12 residues. With 1 base removed from V and 2 bases from J, the gap between germline ends came to 6 bases. The CDR3 reads CSARGAAYEQYF. CDR3 nucleotide sequence: TGCAGTGCTAGAGGGGCGGCCTACGAGCAGTACTTC.

The J gene is TRBJ2-5, the V gene TRBV7-9; D might be TRBD2 (6 bases). Trimming cost V 3 bases and J 5 bases, with 16 bases left between them. The germline CDR1 and CDR2 sequences are SEHNR and FQNEAQ (reference sequence). The CDR3 totals 15 residues. CDR3: CASSFWDSNGETQYF. For the CDR3, the DNA is TGTGCCAGCAGCTTTTGGGACTCCAACGGGGAGACCCAGTACTTC.

The rearrangement links TRBV12-3 or TRBV12-4 to TRBJ2-2, with D perhaps matching TRBD1 or TRBD2 (5 bases each). Trimming removed 4 bases at V and 1 base at J, with 10 bases between. This CDR3 region has 15 residues. In DNA form, the CDR3 reads TGTGCCAGCAGTTCGGGACGGAGGAACACCGGGGAGCTGTTTTTT. Encoded protein: CASSSGRRNTGELFF.

This clonotype was observed a handful of times. V and J are TRBV29-1 and TRBJ2-5; 7 positions agree with TRBD1. The DNA end is more similar to TRBJ2-7, so the J call may be wrong. The germline CDR1 and CDR2 sequences are SQVTM and ANQGSEA. The length of the CDR3 is 12 residues. DNA of the CDR3: TGCAGCGCTCGGGACAGTTTGTACGAGCAGTACTTC. This translates into CSARDSLYEQYF.

The rearrangement uses TRBV6-5 and TRBJ2-3; tentative D call: TRBD2 (5 bases). CDR1 and CDR2 (germline): MNHEY, SVGAGI. The CDR3 is 11 residues long. V lost 8 bases, J lost 4 bases, and 7 bases lay in between. The CDR3 nucleotides read TGTGCCAGCTCGGGGTCAGATACGCAGTATTTT. Translation gives CASSGSDTQYF.

The gene calls are TRBV29-1 and TRBJ2-3; D not resolved. The V end lost 8 bases, the J end lost 2 bases, and 5 bases lay between the germline ends. Germline CDR1 reads SQVTM; CDR2 reads ANQGSEA. This CDR3 has 10 amino acids. Written as DNA, the CDR3 is TGCAGCTCTTTCACAGATACGCAGTATTTT. It codes for CSSFTDTQYF.

This clonotype was seen only a few times. The V call is TRBV10-2, the J call TRBJ2-1; weak D call: TRBD1 (7 bases). TRBJ2-7 matches the DNA end more closely, so the J call is doubtful. Germline CDR1 is WSHSY and CDR2 is SAAADI. The CDR3 runs 13 residues. CDR3 coding DNA: TGCGCCAGCAGGGACAGGACTACCTACGAGCAGTACTTC. It specifies CASRDRTTYEQYF.

The chain is built from TRBV6-6 and TRBJ2-5, with 8 bases aligning to TRBD1. Gene TRBJ2-7 matches the end of the DNA better, so the J call may be wrong. The germline V gene has CDR1 MNHNY and CDR2 SVGAGI (reference sequence). This CDR3 has 12 residues. The CDR3 DNA follows: TGTGCCACCCGGGACAGGACCTACGAGCAGTACTTC. This codes for CATRDRTYEQYF.